This entry lists 10 T cell receptor beta chains sequenced from one sample in a study of cytomegalovirus exposure and HLA in healthy donors. The PCR was carried out with 60 Vbeta primers and 13 Jbeta primers. TCRdb's table, derived via immunoSEQ multiplex PCR, lists solely in-frame clones and lacks some. The sample lists under 250,000 clones, roughly 83% occurring once. Sequencing used PBMCs. These receptors all stem from a boy between 2 and 10 years old in good health and CMV-seronegative.

The chain employs TRBV7-9 and TRBJ2-1, with 7 bases fitting TRBD2. This CDR3 has 17 amino acids. CDR1 is SEHNR, CDR2 FQNEAQ, per germline (reference sequence). The V segment lost 1 base and the J segment 3 bases; nucleotides outside the gene matches: 9. The CDR3 here is CASSLVSSGEIYNEQFF. The DNA for the CDR3 is TGTGCCAGCAGCTTAGTCTCCAGCGGGGAGATCTACAATGAGCAGTTCTTC.

The rearrangement uses TRBV14 and TRBJ2-1; 7 nucleotides match TRBD2. V trimming: 0 bases; J trimming: 5 bases; junction bases outside the gene matches: 10. The CDR3 spans 17 residues. Per the germline V gene, CDR1 is SGHDN and CDR2 is FVKESK. The CDR3 loop is CASSQDRGVLLNNEQFF. The CDR3 coding sequence is TGTGCCAGCAGCCAAGATCGGGGGGTACTACTTAACAATGAGCAGTTCTTC.

This clone was seen only a few times. V and J are TRBV10-1 and TRBJ1-1; TRBD1 might be the D (6 bases). The length of the CDR3 is 16 residues. Germline CDR1 and CDR2: WNHNN and SYGVQD (reference sequence). The V gene lost 1 base and the J gene lost 5 bases, with 17 bases spanning the gap. The CDR3 sequence: CASSEWPRTAGTEAFF. In DNA, the CDR3 is TGCGCCAGCAGTGAGTGGCCCCGGACAGCAGGGACTGAAGCTTTCTTT.

The CDR3 sequence is CASSLLAGVVEGKNIQYF. Here the CDR3 DNA reads TGTGCCAGCAGCTTACTAGCGGGAGTTGTAGAGGGCAAAAACATTCAGTACTTC. V usage is TRBV7-2 and J usage is TRBJ2-4, with 10 bases lining up with TRBD2. V shed 2 bases and J 3 bases; nucleotides not matched to a gene: 10. CDR3 length: 18 amino acids. Germline V gives CDR1 SGHTA, CDR2 FQGNSA.

This clone was observed a single time. This chain links TRBV19 with TRBJ1-1; TRBD1 is a possible D gene (6 bases). This CDR3 has 13 amino acids. From germline, CDR1 is LNHDA and CDR2 SQIVND (reference sequence). The V end was cut by 3 bases, the J end by 4 bases, with 9 bases between. The CDR3 is CASSMGASTEAFF. The CDR3 nucleotides read TGTGCCAGTAGTATGGGGGCGAGCACTGAAGCTTTCTTT.

The count of this clone is one. The chain carries TRBV12-5 and TRBJ1-4; TRBD1 matches at 12 bases. V lost 6 bases, J lost 5 bases, and 10 bases stayed unmatched. Germline V CDR1 and CDR2: LGHNT, FRNRAP. The length of the CDR3 is 17 residues. The CDR3 is CASGPGTGGWGNEKLFF. The CDR3 DNA follows: TGTGCTAGTGGACCCGGGACAGGGGGCTGGGGAAATGAAAAACTGTTTTTT.

The genes are TRBV6-6 and TRBJ1-2; D perhaps matches TRBD1 (5 bases). The CDR3 spans 14 residues. Germline CDR1 MNHNY, CDR2 SVGAGI (reference sequence). V lost 5 bases, J lost 4 bases, and 14 bases lay in between. The CDR3 sequence: CASSRDGGGYGYTF. The CDR3 DNA is TGTGCCAGCAGTCGAGATGGGGGGGGCTATGGCTACACCTTC.

In this sample, this clone turned up a few times. The genes are TRBV5-6 and TRBJ1-5, with a possible D match to TRBD1 (5 bases). Per germline, CDR1 SGHDT and CDR2 YYEEEE. The CDR3 contains 14 residues. Between the trimmed V and J ends, which lost 2 bases and 3 bases, there was a span of 9 bases. The CDR3 nucleotides are TGTGCCAGCAGCTTATCAGGGAACAATCAGCCCCAGCATTTT. Encoded protein: CASSLSGNNQPQHF.

V usage is TRBV6-5 and J usage is TRBJ2-5; D is possibly TRBD1 (5 bases). CDR3 length: 15 residues. Germline assignment: CDR1 MNHEY and CDR2 SVGAGI. V shed 0 bases and J shed 3 bases, with 11 bases lying between them. Here the CDR3 DNA reads TGTGCCAGCAGTTACTCTAGGGCAGGGAAAGAGACCCAGTACTTC. This translates into CASSYSRAGKETQYF.

V and J are TRBV30 and TRBJ1-1, with D unclear. V lost 0 bases and J lost 0, with 5 bases in between. The CDR3 contains 13 residues. Germline loops: CDR1 GTSNPN, CDR2 SVGIG (reference sequence). The CDR3 bases are TGTGCCTGGAGTGTAACTGTGAACACTGAAGCTTTCTTT. Translating gives CAWSVTVNTEAFF.